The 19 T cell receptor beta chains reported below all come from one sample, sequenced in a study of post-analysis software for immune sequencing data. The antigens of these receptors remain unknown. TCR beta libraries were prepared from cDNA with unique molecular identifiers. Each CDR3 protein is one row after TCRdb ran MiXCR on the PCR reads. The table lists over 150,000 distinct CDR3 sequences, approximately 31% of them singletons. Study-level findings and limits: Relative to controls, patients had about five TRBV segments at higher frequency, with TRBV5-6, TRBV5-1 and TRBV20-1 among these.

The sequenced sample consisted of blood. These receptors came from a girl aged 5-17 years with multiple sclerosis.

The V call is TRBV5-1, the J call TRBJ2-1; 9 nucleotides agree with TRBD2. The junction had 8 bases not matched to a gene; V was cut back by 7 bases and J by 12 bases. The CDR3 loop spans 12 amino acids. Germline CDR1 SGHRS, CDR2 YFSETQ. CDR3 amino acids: CASASAGGLQFF. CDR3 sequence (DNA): TGCGCCAGCGCCTCAGCGGGAGGCTTGCAGTTCTTC.

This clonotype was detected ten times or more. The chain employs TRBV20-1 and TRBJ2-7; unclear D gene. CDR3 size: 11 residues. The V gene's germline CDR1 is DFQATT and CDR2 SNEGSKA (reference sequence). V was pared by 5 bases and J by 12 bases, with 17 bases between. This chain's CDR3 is CSAERPEYRYF. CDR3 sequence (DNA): TGCAGTGCTGAGAGGCCGGAGTACCGGTACTTC.

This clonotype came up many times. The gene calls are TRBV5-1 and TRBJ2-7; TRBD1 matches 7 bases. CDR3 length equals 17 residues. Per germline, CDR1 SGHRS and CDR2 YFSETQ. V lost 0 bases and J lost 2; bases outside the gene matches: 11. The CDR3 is CASSLGSAFGTAYEQYF. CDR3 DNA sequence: TGCGCCAGCAGCTTGGGATCGGCATTTGGGACAGCCTACGAGCAGTACTTC.

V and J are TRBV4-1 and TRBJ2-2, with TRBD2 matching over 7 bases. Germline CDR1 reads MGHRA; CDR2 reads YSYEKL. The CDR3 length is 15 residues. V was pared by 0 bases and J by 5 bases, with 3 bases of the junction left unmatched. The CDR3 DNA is TGCGCCAGCAGCCAAGAACCGGGAGGAACCGGGGAGCTGTTTTTT. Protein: CASSQEPGGTGELFF.

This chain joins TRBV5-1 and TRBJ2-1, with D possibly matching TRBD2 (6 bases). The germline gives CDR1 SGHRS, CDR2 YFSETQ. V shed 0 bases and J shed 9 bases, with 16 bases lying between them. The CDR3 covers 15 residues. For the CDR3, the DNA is TGCGCCAGCAGCTTGGAGACTAGGCGCTCAGGTGAGCAGTTCTTC. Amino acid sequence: CASSLETRRSGEQFF. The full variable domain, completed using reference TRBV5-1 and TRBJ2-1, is KAGVTQTPRYLIKTRGQQVTLSCSPISGHRSVSWYQQTPGQGLQFLFEYFSETQRNKGNFPGRFSGRQFSNSRSEMNVSTLELGDSALYLCASSLETRRSGEQFFGPGTRLTVL.

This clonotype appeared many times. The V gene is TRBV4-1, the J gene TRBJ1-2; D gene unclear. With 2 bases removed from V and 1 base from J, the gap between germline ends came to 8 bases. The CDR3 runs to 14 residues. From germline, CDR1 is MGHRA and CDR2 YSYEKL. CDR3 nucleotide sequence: TGCGCCAGCAGCCAAACCCAGCTTAACTATGGCTACACCTTC. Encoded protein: CASSQTQLNYGYTF.

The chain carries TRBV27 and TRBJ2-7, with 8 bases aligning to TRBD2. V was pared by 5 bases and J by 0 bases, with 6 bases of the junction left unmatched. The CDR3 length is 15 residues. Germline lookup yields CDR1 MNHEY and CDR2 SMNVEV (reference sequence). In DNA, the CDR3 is TGTGCCAGCAGTCCCAGCAGCGGGGGCTCCTACGAGCAGTACTTC. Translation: CASSPSSGGSYEQYF.

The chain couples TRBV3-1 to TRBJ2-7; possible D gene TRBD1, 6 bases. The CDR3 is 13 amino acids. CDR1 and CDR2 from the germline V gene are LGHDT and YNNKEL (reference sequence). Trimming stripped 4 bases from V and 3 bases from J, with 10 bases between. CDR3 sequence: CASSRGQIYEQYF. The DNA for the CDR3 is TGTGCCAGCAGCCGCGGACAGATCTACGAGCAGTACTTC.

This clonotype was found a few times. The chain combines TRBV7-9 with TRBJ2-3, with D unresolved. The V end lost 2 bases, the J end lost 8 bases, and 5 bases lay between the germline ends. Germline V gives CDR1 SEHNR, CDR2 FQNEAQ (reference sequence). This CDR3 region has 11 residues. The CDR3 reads CASSLPPTQYF. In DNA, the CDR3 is TGTGCCAGCAGCTTACCGCCTACGCAGTATTTT.

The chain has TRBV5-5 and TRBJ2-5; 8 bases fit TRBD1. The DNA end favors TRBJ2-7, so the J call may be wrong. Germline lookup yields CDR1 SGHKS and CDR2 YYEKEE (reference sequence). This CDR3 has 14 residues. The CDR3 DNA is TGTGCCAGCAGCTTGAAGGGACAGGCCTACGAGCAGTACTTC. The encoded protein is CASSLKGQAYEQYF.

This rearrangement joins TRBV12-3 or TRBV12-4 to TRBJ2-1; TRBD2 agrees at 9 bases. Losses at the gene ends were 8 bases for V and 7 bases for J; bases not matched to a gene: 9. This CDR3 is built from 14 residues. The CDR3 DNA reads TGTGCCAGCGGACTACTAGCGGGCATTAATGAGCAGTTCTTC. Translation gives CASGLLAGINEQFF.

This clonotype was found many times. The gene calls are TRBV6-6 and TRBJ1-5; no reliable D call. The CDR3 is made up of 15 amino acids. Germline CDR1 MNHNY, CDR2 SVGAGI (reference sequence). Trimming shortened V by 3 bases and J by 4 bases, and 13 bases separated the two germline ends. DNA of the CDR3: TGTGCCAGCAGTTATAACAGTCTTGTTAATCAGCCCCAGCATTTT. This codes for CASSYNSLVNQPQHF.

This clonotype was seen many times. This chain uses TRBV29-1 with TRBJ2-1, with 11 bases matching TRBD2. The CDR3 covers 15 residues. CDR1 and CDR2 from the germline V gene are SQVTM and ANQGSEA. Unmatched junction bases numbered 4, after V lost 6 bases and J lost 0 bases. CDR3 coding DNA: TGCAGCGTGGGGACTAGCGGTAGCTCCTACAATGAGCAGTTCTTC. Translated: CSVGTSGSSYNEQFF.

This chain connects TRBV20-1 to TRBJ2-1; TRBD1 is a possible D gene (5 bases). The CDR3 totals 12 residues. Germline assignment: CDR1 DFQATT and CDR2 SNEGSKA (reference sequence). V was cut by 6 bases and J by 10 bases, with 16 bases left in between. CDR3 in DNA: TGCAGTGCATCGACTGGGGCGCAGGAGCAGTTCTTC. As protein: CSASTGAQEQFF.

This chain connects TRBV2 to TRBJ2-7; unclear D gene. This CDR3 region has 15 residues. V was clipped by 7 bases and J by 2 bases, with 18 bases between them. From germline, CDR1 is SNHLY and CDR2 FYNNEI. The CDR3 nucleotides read TGTGCCAGCAAAGTGAGAATCCTGCGGACCTACGAGCAGTACTTC. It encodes CASKVRILRTYEQYF.

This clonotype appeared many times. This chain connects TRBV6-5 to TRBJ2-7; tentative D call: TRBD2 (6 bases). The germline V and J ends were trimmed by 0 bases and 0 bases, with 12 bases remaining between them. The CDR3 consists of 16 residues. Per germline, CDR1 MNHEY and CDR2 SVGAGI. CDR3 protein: CASSYSVGGDSYEQYF. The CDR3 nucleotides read TGTGCCAGCAGTTACTCAGTGGGGGGAGACTCCTACGAGCAGTACTTC.

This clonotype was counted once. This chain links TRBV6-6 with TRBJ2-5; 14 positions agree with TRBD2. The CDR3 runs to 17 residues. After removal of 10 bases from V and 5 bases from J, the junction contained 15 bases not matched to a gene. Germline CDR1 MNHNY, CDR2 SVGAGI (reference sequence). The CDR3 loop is CANSKTSGRAGAETQYF. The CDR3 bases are TGTGCCAACAGCAAGACTAGCGGGAGGGCCGGGGCGGAGACCCAGTACTTC.

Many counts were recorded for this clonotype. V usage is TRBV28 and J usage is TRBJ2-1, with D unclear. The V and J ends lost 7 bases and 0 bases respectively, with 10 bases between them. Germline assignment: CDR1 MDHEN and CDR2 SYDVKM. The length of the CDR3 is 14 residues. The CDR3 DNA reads TGTGCCAGCACCCGCCTTAGCTCCTACAATGAGCAGTTCTTC. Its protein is CASTRLSSYNEQFF. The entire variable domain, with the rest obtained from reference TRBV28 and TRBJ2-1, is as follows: DVKVTQSSRYLVKRTGEKVFLECVQDMDHENMFWYRQDPGLGLRLIYFSYDVKMKEKGDIPEGYSVSREKKERFSLILESASTNQTSMYLCASTRLSSYNEQFFGPGTRLTVL.

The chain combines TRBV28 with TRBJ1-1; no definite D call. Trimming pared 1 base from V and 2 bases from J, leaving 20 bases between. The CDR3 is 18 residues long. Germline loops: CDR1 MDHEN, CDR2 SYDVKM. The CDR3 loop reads CASSLFGISKTINTEAFF. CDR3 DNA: TGTGCCAGCAGTTTATTTGGGATTTCTAAAACCATAAACACTGAAGCTTTCTTT.